This is a list of T cell receptor beta chains from one sample in a study of cytomegalovirus exposure and HLA in healthy donors. TCRdb's table, derived via immunoSEQ multiplex PCR, lists solely in-frame clones and lacks some. The table records around 150,000 clones, roughly three quarters of them present only once. Source material: PBMCs. The receptors were sampled from a man between 18 and 35 years old in good health and CMV-seronegative. CDR3s include the opening cysteine and the closing phenylalanine or tryptophan. The D gene is left open where the match is weak. A row's size may be missing; if present it is once, few, many or a size class.

abundance	d_gene	v_gene	j_gene	CDR3nt	CDR3aa
NA	TRBD2	TRBV29-1	TRBJ2-1	TGCAGCGTTGAAGATACGTCGGTAGCGGGAAACAATGAGCAGTTCTTC	CSVEDTSVAGNNEQFF
NA	NA	TRBV9	TRBJ2-7	TGTGCCAGCAGCGCTTCTACCCAGGTGAGCTCCTACGAGCAGTACTTC	CASSASTQVSSYEQYF
once	TRBD2	TRBV10-1	TRBJ2-1	TGCGCCAGGGATAGCGGGAGCTACAATGAGCAGTTCTTC	CARDSGSYNEQFF
NA	NA	TRBV18	TRBJ2-5	TGTGCCAGCTCACCAACTTCGGCTGGGGGGGAGACCCAGTACTTC	CASSPTSAGGETQYF
many	NA	TRBV27	TRBJ2-1	TGTGCCAGCAGTTTTTCCAGGAACAATGAGCAGTTCTTC	CASSFSRNNEQFF
NA	TRBD1	TRBV28	TRBJ1-1	TGTGCCAGCAGCGACAGGGAATTCATGAACACTGAAGCTTTCTTT	CASSDREFMNTEAFF
NA	TRBD1	TRBV19	TRBJ2-7	TGTGCCAGTATGGGACGGGACAGGGGCTACGAGCAGTACTTC	CASMGRDRGYEQYF
NA	NA	TRBV27	TRBJ1-1	TGTGCCAGCAGCCCTCAGGACAGCAACACTGAAGCTTTCTTT	CASSPQDSNTEAFF
NA	TRBD1	TRBV5-1	TRBJ1-4	TGCGCCAGCAGCCCGAGAGACAGGGGTAGTGAAAAACTGTTTTTT	CASSPRDRGSEKLFF
NA	NA	TRBV7-9	TRBJ1-4	TGTGCCAGCAGCTCTGTTAATGAAAAACTGTTTTTT	CASSSVNEKLFF
NA	NA	TRBV7-9	TRBJ1-2	TGTGCCAGCAGCTTAGAAGGAGCAGGGTCGGCCAATGGCTACACCTTC	CASSLEGAGSANGYTF
NA	TRBD1	TRBV11-3	TRBJ2-7	TGTGCCAGCAGCCTAGGACAGGGGGAGCAGTACTTC	CASSLGQGEQYF
NA	TRBD2	TRBV7-3	TRBJ2-1	TGTGCCAGCAGCTTATCTCTACTAGCGGGGAATGAGCAGTTCTTC	CASSLSLLAGNEQFF
NA	TRBD1	TRBV2	TRBJ2-2	TGTGCCAGCAGCGGTACAGGGGGCCCCGGGGAGCTGTTTTTT	CASSGTGGPGELFF
NA	NA	TRBV6-5	TRBJ1-2	TGTGCCAGCAGCCTCAGGGAAACTAACTATGGCTACACCTTC	CASSLRETNYGYTF
NA	TRBD1	TRBV4-2	TRBJ2-7	TGTGCCAGCAGCCAAGATTACGAGACAGGGGTCATGTTGTCCTACGAGCAGTACTTC	CASSQDYETGVMLSYEQYF
NA	TRBD1	TRBV6-4	TRBJ2-3	TGTGCCAGCAGGCACAGGGGAACCACAGATACGCAGTATTTT	CASRHRGTTDTQYF
NA	NA	TRBV6-5	TRBJ1-5	TGTGCCAGCAGCTCCGGGACACTCTATCAGCCCCAGCATTTT	CASSSGTLYQPQHF
once	TRBD2	TRBV7-6	TRBJ2-5	TGTGCCAGCAGCAGGTTAGCGGGGGGACGCCAAGAGACCCAGTACTTC	CASSRLAGGRQETQYF
NA	TRBD1	TRBV2	TRBJ2-6	TGTGCCAGCAGACAAACAGGGGCTGGGGCCAACGTCCTGACTTTC	CASRQTGAGANVLTF
NA	NA	TRBV7-2	TRBJ2-1	TGTGCCAGCAGCTTTGCGTTTCCCGATGAGCAGTTCTTC	CASSFAFPDEQFF
NA	TRBD1	TRBV2	TRBJ1-5	TGTGCCAGCAGGAAGGGACAGGGGCATAGCAATCAGCCCCAGCATTTT	CASRKGQGHSNQPQHF
NA	TRBD1	TRBV6-1	TRBJ1-2	TGTGCCGGCAGTGAACCGGGCAGGGGGCTGGGTGGCTACACCTTC	CAGSEPGRGLGGYTF
NA	NA	TRBV28	TRBJ2-1	TGTGCCAGCAGTTTAGTCGCCGGCAATGAGCAGTTCTTC	CASSLVAGNEQFF
NA	TRBD2	TRBV4-1	TRBJ2-1	TGCGCCAGCAGCCATACTAGCGGGGTCTACAATGAGCAGTTCTTC	CASSHTSGVYNEQFF
NA	NA	TRBV7-2	TRBJ2-7	TGTGCCAGCAGCTTAGAGCCCCTAGACGACGAGCAGTACTTC	CASSLEPLDDEQYF
NA	TRBD1	TRBV4-1	TRBJ1-6	TGCGCCAGCAGCCAATTCCGGGACAGTGGGAATTCACCCCTCCACTTT	CASSQFRDSGNSPLHF
NA	TRBD1	TRBV6-1	TRBJ1-2	TGTGCCAGCAGTGACCCGGGACAGCGTAACTATGGCTACACCTTC	CASSDPGQRNYGYTF